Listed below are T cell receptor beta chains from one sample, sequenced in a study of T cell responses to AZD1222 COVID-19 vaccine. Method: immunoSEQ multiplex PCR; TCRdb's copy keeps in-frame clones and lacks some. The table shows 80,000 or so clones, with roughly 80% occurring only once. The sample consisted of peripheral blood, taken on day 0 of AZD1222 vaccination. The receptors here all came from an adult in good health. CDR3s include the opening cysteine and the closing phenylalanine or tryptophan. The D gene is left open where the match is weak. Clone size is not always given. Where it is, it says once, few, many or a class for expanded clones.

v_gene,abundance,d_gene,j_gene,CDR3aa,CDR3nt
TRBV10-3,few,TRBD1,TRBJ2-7,CAIRLAQGAFYEQYF,TGTGCCATCAGGTTAGCACAGGGGGCTTTCTACGAGCAGTACTTC
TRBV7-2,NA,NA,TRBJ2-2,CASSLSGQDTGELFF,TGTGCCAGCAGCTTATCCGGGCAGGACACCGGGGAGCTGTTTTTT
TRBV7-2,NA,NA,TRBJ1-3,CASSLLSGNTIYF,TGTGCCAGCAGCTTACTCTCTGGAAACACCATATATTTT
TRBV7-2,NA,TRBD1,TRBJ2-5,CASSPVDRWGETQYF,TGTGCCAGCAGCCCAGTGGACAGGTGGGGGGAGACCCAGTACTTC
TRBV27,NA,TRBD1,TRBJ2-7,CASSLSRQGPPYEQYF,TGTGCCAGCAGTTTAAGCAGACAGGGGCCCCCCTACGAGCAGTACTTC
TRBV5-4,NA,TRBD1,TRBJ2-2,CASSSGQGDTGELFF,TGTGCCAGCAGCTCGGGACAGGGGGACACCGGGGAGCTGTTTTTT
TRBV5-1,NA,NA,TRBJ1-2,CASSDRINYGYTF,TGCGCCAGCAGCGACAGAATAAACTATGGCTACACCTTC
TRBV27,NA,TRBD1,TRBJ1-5,CASSPTGGEFSQPQHF,TGTGCCAGCAGTCCAACAGGGGGCGAGTTTTCTCAGCCCCAGCATTTT
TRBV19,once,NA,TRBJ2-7,CASSDTSLHEQYF,TGTGCCAGTAGCGACACTAGCCTGCACGAGCAGTACTTC
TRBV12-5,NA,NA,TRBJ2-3,CATRDRSTDTQYF,TGTGCTACCAGGGACCGTAGCACAGATACGCAGTATTTT
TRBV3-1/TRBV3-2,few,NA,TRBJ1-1,CASSRIKGTEAFF,TGTGCCAGCAGCCGGATTAAGGGGACTGAAGCTTTCTTT
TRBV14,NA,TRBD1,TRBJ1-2,CASSQATGGHYGYTF,TGTGCCAGCAGCCAAGCCACAGGGGGCCACTATGGCTACACCTTC
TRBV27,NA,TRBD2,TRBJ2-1,CASSFSQREGPYNEQFF,TGTGCCAGCAGTTTCTCTCAGCGGGAGGGCCCCTACAATGAGCAGTTCTTC
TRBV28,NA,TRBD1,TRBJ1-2,CASSGDRANYGYTF,TGTGCCAGCAGCGGGGACAGGGCCAACTATGGCTACACCTTC
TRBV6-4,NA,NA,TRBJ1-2,CASSDPQQGVYGYTF,TGTGCCAGCAGTGACCCACAACAGGGTGTCTATGGCTACACCTTC
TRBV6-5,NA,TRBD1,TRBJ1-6,CASRLQGIRSPLHF,TGTGCCAGCAGGCTACAGGGGATCAGATCACCCCTCCACTTT
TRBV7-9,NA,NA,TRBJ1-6,CASTPGQGYNSPLHF,TGTGCCAGCACCCCTGGGCAGGGGTATAATTCACCCCTCCACTTT
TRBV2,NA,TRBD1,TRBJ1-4,CAGTGTNEKLFF,TGTGCCGGGACAGGGACTAATGAAAAACTGTTTTTT
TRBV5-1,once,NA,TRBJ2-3,CASSLVSFTDTQYF,TGCGCCAGCAGCTTGGTCTCCTTCACAGATACGCAGTATTTT
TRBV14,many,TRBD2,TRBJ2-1,CASSQGTSGRRNEQFF,TGTGCCAGCAGCCAAGGGACTAGCGGGAGACGCAATGAGCAGTTCTTC
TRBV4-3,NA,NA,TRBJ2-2,CASSQEFQGAGELFF,TGCGCCAGCAGCCAGGAGTTCCAGGGCGCCGGGGAGCTGTTTTTT
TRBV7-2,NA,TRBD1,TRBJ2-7,CASSIQGTGYRLEQYF,TGTGCCAGCAGCATACAAGGGACAGGGTATCGCCTCGAGCAGTACTTC
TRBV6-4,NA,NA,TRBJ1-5,CASSSRGGVQPQHF,TGTGCCAGCAGTTCCCGCGGGGGGGTTCAGCCCCAGCATTTT
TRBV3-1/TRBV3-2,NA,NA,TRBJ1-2,CASSQDRAASPYGYTF,TGTGCCAGCAGCCAAGATCGGGCAGCCTCACCCTATGGCTACACCTTC
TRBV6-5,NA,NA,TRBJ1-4,CASSYSWRGSSVELFF,TGTGCCAGCAGTTACTCGTGGCGGGGTAGCTCCGTGGAACTGTTTTTT
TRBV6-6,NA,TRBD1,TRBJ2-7,CASSRDRGTYEQYF,TGTGCCAGCAGCCGGGACAGGGGTACCTACGAGCAGTACTTC
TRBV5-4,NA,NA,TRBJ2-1,CASSTGYGLAGDNEQFF,TGTGCCAGCAGCACCGGATACGGGCTAGCAGGCGACAATGAGCAGTTCTTC
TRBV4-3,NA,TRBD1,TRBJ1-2,CASSQDGTGDGYTF,TGCGCCAGCAGCCAAGATGGGACAGGGGATGGCTACACCTTC
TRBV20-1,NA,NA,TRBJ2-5,CSASSGRPQRETQYF,TGCAGTGCTAGTAGTGGCAGGCCCCAGAGGGAGACCCAGTACTTC
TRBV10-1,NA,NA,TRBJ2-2,CASSARENGELFF,TGCGCCAGCAGTGCACGGGAGAACGGGGAGCTGTTTTTT
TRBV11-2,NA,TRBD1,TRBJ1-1,CASSLDRTGNEAFF,TGTGCCAGCAGCTTAGATCGGACAGGGAATGAAGCTTTCTTT
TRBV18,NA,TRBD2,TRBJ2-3,CASSPGGPDTQYF,TGTGCCAGCTCACCGGGAGGGCCAGATACGCAGTATTTT
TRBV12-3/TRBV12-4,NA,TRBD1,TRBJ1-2,CASSLRDRGSTF,TGTGCCAGCAGTCTCCGGGACAGAGGATCCACCTTC
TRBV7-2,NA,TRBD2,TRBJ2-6,CASSPGGGRGSGANVLTF,TGTGCCAGCAGCCCCGGGGGAGGGCGGGGCTCTGGGGCCAACGTCCTGACTTTC
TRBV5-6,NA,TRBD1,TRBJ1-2,CASSPGTGERDYGYTF,TGTGCCAGCAGCCCGGGGACAGGGGAGAGAGACTATGGCTACACCTTC
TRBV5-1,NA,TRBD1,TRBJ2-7,CASSTARDSYEQYF,TGCGCCAGCAGCACCGCCCGGGACAGCTACGAGCAGTACTTC
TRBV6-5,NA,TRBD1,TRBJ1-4,CASSSPGQGASEKLFF,TGTGCCAGCAGTTCCCCAGGACAGGGGGCTAGTGAAAAACTGTTTTTT
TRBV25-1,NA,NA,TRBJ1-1,CASSESGLEAFF,TGTGCCAGCAGTGAATCGGGACTCGAAGCTTTCTTT
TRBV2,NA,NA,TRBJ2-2,CASRQGRTGELFF,TGTGCCAGCAGACAGGGGAGGACCGGGGAGCTGTTTTTT
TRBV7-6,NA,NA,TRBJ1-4,CASSLGVTGNEKLFF,TGTGCCAGCAGCTTGGGTGTAACAGGGAATGAAAAACTGTTTTTT
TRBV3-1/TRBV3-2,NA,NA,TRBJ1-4,CASEPVTVYNEKLFF,TGTGCCAGCGAGCCAGTGACGGTCTATAATGAAAAACTGTTTTTT
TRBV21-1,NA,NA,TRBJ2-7,CASSRGGSSYEQYF,TGTGCCAGCAGCCGAGGAGGGAGCTCCTACGAGCAGTACTTC
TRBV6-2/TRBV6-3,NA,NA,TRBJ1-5,CASSEGGRGNNQPQHF,TGTGCCAGCAGTGAGGGGGGACGGGGAAACAATCAGCCCCAGCATTTT
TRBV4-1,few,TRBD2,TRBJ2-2,CASKDRGGNTGELFF,TGCGCCAGCAAGGATCGGGGGGGGAACACCGGGGAGCTGTTTTTT
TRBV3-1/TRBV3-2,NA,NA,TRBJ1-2,CASSPGTNYGYTF,TGTGCCAGCAGTCCCGGGACTAACTATGGCTACACCTTC
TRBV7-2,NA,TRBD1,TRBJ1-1,CASSPRTGKTEAFF,TGTGCCAGCAGCCCCCGGACAGGGAAAACTGAAGCTTTCTTT